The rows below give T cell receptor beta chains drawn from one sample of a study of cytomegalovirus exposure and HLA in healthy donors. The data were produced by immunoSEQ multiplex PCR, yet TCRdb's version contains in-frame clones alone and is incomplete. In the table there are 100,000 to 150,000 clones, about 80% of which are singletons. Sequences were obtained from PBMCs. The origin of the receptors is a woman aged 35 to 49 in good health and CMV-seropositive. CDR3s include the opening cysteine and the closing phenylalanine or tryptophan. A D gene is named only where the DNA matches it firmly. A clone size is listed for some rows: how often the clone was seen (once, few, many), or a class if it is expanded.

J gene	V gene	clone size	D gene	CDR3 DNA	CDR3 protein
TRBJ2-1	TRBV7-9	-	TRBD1	TGTGCCAGCAGCTTAGTTGGACAGGGGTTGGATGAGCAGTTCTTC	CASSLVGQGLDEQFF
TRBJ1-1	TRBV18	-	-	TGTGCCAGCTCACCACCGGGGGGGTGGGGGAACACTGAAGCTTTCTTT	CASSPPGGWGNTEAFF
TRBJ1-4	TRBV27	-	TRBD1	TGTGCCAGCAGAGGACAGGGTCTTAATGAAAAACTGTTTTTT	CASRGQGLNEKLFF
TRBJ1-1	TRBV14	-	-	TGTGCCAGCAGCCCGGGAGGATTCGGGACTGAAGCTTTCTTT	CASSPGGFGTEAFF
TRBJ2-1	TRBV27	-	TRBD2	TGTGCCAGCAACTTTGTGGGGGGGTCGGAGAATGAGCAGTTCTTC	CASNFVGGSENEQFF
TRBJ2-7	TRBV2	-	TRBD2	TGTGCCAGCAGTGAAGGGACTAGATCCTACGAGCAGTACTTC	CASSEGTRSYEQYF
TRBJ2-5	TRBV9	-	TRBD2	TGTGCCAGCAGCGTAGACTCGGGGGGGGAGACCCAGTACTTC	CASSVDSGGETQYF
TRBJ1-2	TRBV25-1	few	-	TGTGCCAGCTCCCCCGGGGTAGGTGGCTACACCTTC	CASSPGVGGYTF
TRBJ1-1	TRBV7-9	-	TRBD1	TGTGCCAGCAGCAAACACCGGGACAGGGTGATAGACACTGAAGCTTTCTTT	CASSKHRDRVIDTEAFF
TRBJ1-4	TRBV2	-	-	TGTGCCAGCAGTGGAGGGACTAATGAAAAACTGTTTTTT	CASSGGTNEKLFF
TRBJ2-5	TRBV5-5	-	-	TGTGCCAGCAGCCAAAGAGGAGACGAGACCCAGTACTTC	CASSQRGDETQYF
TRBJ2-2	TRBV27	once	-	TGTGCCAGCAGTCCAGGGTTTGCCGGGGAGCTGTTTTTT	CASSPGFAGELFF
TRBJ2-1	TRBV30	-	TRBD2	TGTGCCTGGAGTTTAACTAGCGGGTCTCAGTTCTTC	CAWSLTSGSQFF
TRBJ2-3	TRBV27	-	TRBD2	TGTGCCAGCGGACTAGCGGGAGGCGTTACAGATACGCAGTATTTT	CASGLAGGVTDTQYF
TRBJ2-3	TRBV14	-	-	TGTGCCAGCAGCCAAGAGGTCCGGTCCGACTATACGCAGTATTTT	CASSQEVRSDYTQYF
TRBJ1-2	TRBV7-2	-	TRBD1	TGTGCCAGCAGCAAACAGGGGGCAGGGGGCTACACCTTC	CASSKQGAGGYTF